The present entry profiles one T cell receptor beta chain with its context. Its antigen is unknown. The V and J ends lost 2 bases and 3 bases respectively, with 11 bases between them. The CDR3 is 14 residues long. Germline CDR1 reads MNHEY; CDR2 reads SVGEGT. The data belong to a study of T cell responses to AZD1222 COVID-19 vaccine. Study observations and caveats: A reported finding is that nearly half of spike-specific TCRs target unmutated variant regions. The study sampled repertoires only after the peak T cell response.

Data came from immunoSEQ multiplex PCR; TCRdb stores just in-frame clones and leaves some out. The table shows roughly 150,000 clones, with around 85% occurring only once. The clonotype originates from an adult who had recovered from COVID-19. The specimen comprised peripheral blood, sampled after recovery from COVID-19. The V and J genes are TRBV6-2 or TRBV6-3 and TRBJ2-7, with a weak D call TRBD1 (6 bases). CDR3 nucleotides: TGTGCCAGCAGTTACAAGGGGGTTTTCTACGAGCAGTACTTC. Its protein is CASSYKGVFYEQYF.